The 2 T cell receptor beta chains listed next were all sequenced from one sample in a study of sequential checkpoint blockade in melanoma. Method: immunoSEQ multiplex PCR; TCRdb's copy keeps in-frame clones and lacks some. The repertoire consists of 15,000 to 20,000 clones, with about 69% occurring once and the leading ten covering 4% to 6%. Stated treatment: randomized to nivolumab then ipilimumab (arm A) or the reverse (arm B). The sample was tumor tissue (inferred from file names), taken from a patient given nivolumab and ipilimumab in sequence. Receptor source: a human donor with melanoma.

The J gene is TRBJ2-5, the V gene TRBV7-2, with D perhaps TRBD1 or TRBD2 (7 bases each). Germline lookup yields CDR1 SGHTA and CDR2 FQGNSA. The germline V and J ends were trimmed by 7 bases and 5 bases, with 14 bases remaining between them. The CDR3 is 13 amino acids. CDR3 DNA sequence: TGTGCCAGCACCCAGGGGGGGGAGGAGACCCAGTACTTC. Translated, it gives CASTQGGEETQYF.

The chain employs TRBV7-1 and TRBJ2-5; 7 bases align to TRBD2. TRBV7-1 carries the ORF label, with uncertain function. This CDR3 is built from 14 residues. J was trimmed by 2 bases and V by 6 bases; bases with no gene match: 6. The DNA for the CDR3 is TGTGCCAGCAGACTCGGGACTACGCAAGAGACCCAGTACTTC. Translation: CASRLGTTQETQYF.